This T cell receptor (beta chain) was found in a study of blood T cell repertoires in COVID-19 (TCRdb year 2020). Background for the entire study: Samples covering the acute and convalescent phases of COVID-19 were provided by collaborators in the United States, Italy and Spain. The prospective study material was composed of cDNA or gDNA derived from T cells, B-cell-depleted T cells, or PBMCs. Deeply sampled blood TCRbeta repertoires from subjects exposed to, actively infected with, or recovered from COVID-19 were included in the dataset. A freely available public database, intended as a resource for researchers studying the immune response to SARS-CoV-2, is where the repertoires were released. The samples were drawn from two sources: the first 160 participants of the ongoing ImmuneRACE study, and 1,000 to 1,500 subjects contributed by 6 global collaborators. Nearly every sample came with metadata listing a de-identified subject ID, COVID-19 status, age in years and sex. Where HLA class I and class II types were available, the types were taken from metadata supplied by the sample provider, not from assay-based typing. Findings and caveats that apply to the study as a whole: Clinical and demographic metadata were provided uncurated, with the amount varying by source and participant.

The CDR3 holds 16 amino acids from the cysteine to the phenylalanine. Of all the DNA, just the CDR3 is kept, 48 bases in frame from base 1. Based on the germline V gene, the CDR1 and CDR2 sequences are KGHDR and SFDVKD. Germline trimming: 5 bases from V, 5 bases from J; junction bases outside gene matches: 7. Collaborating institutions collected whole blood in K2EDTA tubes following their own protocols. For TCRbeta analysis, collaborators shipped samples in one of three forms: frozen whole blood, isolated PBMCs, or DNA extracted from either of those sample types. TCRbeta CDR3 regions were amplified from genomic DNA using the immunoSEQ Assay, a bias-controlled multiplex PCR. The authors' analysis ran thus. The number of nucleated cells in each sample was estimated from the amplification of reference gene primers within the assay. To quantify the absolute abundance of each unique TCRbeta CDR3 rearrangement, sequence reads were collapsed and filtered. Productive Simpson clonality was computed per sample as the square root of Simpson's diversity index over productive rearrangements. TCRdb carries this immuneACCESS record with in-frame sequences only. Its versions omit some clonotypes, under half of them owing to an unresolved V gene in the studies checked, with the rest unexplained. Clone size and V and J calls were adopted from that table, with D and trimming inferred from the DNA. Present in this sample are around 18,000 clones, nearly 90% of which were seen just once. Of the sample, more than 10% falls within the top ten clones.

Worth noting for this clone: The specificity of this receptor is unknown. Base qualities are missing; no much larger clone stands one base away.

Rearrangement joined TRBV24-1 to TRBJ2-1; 11 junctional bases match TRBD1. The receptor comes from a man aged 55 to 70 with active COVID-19. Material: peripheral blood. The nucleotides read TGTGCCACCAGTGGGACAGGGGGCGCCTTGCACAATGAGCAGTTCTTC. Translated, this is CATSGTGGALHNEQFF.